This T cell receptor beta chain was retrieved from a study of regulatory T cells in long-lasting Graves disease. Stated time point: newly diagnosed GD, antithyroid drugs for less than 3 months. RNA isolated from PBMCs was used to make the TCR library. V was trimmed by 5 bases and J by 2 bases, leaving 15 bases between them. Germline V gene data show CDR1 as SGHAT and CDR2 as FQNNGV. This CDR3 region has 15 residues. Through Arm-PCR of CDR3 regions and iRepertoire HTBI primers, TCR beta libraries were built. TCRdb re-analysed the multiplex PCR reads in MiXCR, keeping a single row per CDR3 protein. In the table there are over 500,000 distinct CDR3 sequences, 15% to 20% of which are singletons. There are many counts of this clonotype. These data were likewise used in another study, on T cells in Graves' hyperthyroidism and ophthalmopathy.

This receptor was identified in a man between 18 and 29 years old with Graves disease. The sequenced sample was peripheral blood mononuclear cells (PBMCs), obtained at new diagnosis, from a patient treated with antithyroid drugs. The chain combines TRBV11-2 with TRBJ2-5; a weak D match, TRBD2 (6 bases). The CDR3 DNA reads as TGTGCCAGCAGCCTGGACTACCACCCACAAGAGACCCAGTACTTC. It codes for CASSLDYHPQETQYF.